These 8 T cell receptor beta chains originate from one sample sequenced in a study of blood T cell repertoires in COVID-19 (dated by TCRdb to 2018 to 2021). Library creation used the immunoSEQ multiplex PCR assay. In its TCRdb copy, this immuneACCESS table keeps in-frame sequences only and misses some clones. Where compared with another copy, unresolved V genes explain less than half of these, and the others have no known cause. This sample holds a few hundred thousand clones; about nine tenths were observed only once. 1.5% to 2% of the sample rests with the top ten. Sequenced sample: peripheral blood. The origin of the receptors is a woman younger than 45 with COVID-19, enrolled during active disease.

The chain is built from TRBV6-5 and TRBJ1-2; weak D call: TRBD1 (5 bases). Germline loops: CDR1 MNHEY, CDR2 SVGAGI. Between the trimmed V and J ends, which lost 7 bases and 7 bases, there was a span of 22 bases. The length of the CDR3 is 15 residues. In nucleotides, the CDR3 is TGTGCCAGCACCCGGGGTCCGGGGGGATCTGGTGGCTACACCTTC. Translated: CASTRGPGGSGGYTF.

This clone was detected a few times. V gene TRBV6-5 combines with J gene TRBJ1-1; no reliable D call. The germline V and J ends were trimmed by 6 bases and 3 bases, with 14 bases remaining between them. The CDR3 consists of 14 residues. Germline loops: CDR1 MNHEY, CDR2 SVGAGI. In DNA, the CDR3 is TGTGCCAGCAGCGGGAAATTTCGGGACACTGAAGCTTTCTTT. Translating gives CASSGKFRDTEAFF.

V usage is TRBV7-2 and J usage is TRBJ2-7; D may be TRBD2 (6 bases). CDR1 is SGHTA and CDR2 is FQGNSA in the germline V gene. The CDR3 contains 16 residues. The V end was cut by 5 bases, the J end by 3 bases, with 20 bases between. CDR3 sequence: CASSPTLGSGLYEQYF. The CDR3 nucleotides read TGTGCCAGCAGCCCGACCCTGGGTAGCGGCCTCTACGAGCAGTACTTC.

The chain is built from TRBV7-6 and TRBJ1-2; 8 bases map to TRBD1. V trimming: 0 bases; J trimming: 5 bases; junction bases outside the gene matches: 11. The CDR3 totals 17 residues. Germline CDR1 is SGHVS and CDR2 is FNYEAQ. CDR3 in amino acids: CASSLAVNGQGPYGYTF. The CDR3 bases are TGTGCCAGCAGCTTAGCGGTGAATGGACAGGGACCTTATGGCTACACCTTC.

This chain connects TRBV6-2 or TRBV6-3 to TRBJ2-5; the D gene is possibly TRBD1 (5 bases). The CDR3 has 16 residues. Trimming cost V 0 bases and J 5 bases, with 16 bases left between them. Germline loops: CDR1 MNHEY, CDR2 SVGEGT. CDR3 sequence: CASSYSGQGWPETQYF. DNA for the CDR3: TGTGCCAGCAGTTACTCAGGGCAGGGATGGCCGGAGACCCAGTACTTC.

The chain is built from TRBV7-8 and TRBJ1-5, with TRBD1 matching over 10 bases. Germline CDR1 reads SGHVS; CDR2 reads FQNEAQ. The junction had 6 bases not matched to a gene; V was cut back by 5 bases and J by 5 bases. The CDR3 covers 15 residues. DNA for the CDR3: TGTGCCAGCAGCCGCCAGGGGACAGGGGATCAGCCCCAGCATTTT. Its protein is CASSRQGTGDQPQHF. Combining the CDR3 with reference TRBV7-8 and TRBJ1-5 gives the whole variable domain GAGVSQSPRYKVAKRGQDVALRCDPISGHVSLFWYQQALGQGPEFLTYFQNEAQLDKSGLPSDRFFAERPEGSVSTLKIQRTQQEDSAVYLCASSRQGTGDQPQHFGDGTRLSIL.

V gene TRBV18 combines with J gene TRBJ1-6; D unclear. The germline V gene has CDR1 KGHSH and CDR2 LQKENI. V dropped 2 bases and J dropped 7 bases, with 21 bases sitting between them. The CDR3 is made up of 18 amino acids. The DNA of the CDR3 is TGTGCCAGCTCACCAAGCGGCAACCCATTAAAGAGGAATTCACCCCTCCACTTT. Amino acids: CASSPSGNPLKRNSPLHF.

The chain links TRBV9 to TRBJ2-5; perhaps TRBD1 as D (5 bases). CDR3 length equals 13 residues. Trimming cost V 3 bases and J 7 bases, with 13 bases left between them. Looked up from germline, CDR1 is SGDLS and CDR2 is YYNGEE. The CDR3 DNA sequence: TGTGCCAGCAGCGGACATGGGGCTGGGACCCAGTACTTC. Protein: CASSGHGAGTQYF.